What follows is one T cell receptor beta chain and its context. This specimen belongs to a study of blood T cell repertoires in COVID-19. Whole-study context: COVID-19 samples from acute and convalescent phases originated in the United States, Italy and Spain. The cDNA or gDNA used as material had been derived from T cells, B-cell-depleted T cells, or PBMCs.

Original data processing: The authors estimated nucleated cell counts from reference gene primer amplification. This table comes from immunoSEQ multiplex PCR, and its TCRdb copy is limited to in-frame clones, with some not included. V, J and clone size were drawn from that table, and D and trimming were deduced from the DNA. The sample lists roughly 140,000 clones, approximately 82% seen once, with 10% in the top ten. This clonotype originated in a man aged 55 to 70 with active or convalescent COVID-19. Sequencing was performed on peripheral blood.

The CDR3 coding sequence is TGTGCCAGCAGTTACTCGGCGGACGAGCAGTACTTC. It translates to CASSYSADEQYF. This chain joins TRBV6-6 and TRBJ2-7; D gene uncertain. The CDR3 is 12 residues long. From germline, CDR1 is MNHNY and CDR2 SVGAGI (reference sequence). The V end lost 0 bases, the J end lost 5 bases, and 5 bases lay between the germline ends.